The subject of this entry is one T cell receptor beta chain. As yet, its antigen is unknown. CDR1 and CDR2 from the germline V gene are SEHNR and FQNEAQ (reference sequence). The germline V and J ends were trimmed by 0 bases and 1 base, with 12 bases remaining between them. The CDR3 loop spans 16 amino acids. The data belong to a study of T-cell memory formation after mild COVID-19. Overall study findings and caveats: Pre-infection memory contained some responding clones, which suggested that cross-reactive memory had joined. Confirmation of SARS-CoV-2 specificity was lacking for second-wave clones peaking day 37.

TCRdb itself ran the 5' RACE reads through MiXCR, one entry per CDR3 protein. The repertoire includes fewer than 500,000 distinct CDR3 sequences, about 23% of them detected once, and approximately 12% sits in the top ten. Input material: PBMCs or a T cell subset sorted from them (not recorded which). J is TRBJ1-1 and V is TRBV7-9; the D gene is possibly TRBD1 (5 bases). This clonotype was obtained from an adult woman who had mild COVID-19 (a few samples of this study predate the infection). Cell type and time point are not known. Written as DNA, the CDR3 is TGTGCCAGCAGCTTAGCCCTCGGAGGGGAGAACACTGAAGCTTTCTTT. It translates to CASSLALGGENTEAFF.